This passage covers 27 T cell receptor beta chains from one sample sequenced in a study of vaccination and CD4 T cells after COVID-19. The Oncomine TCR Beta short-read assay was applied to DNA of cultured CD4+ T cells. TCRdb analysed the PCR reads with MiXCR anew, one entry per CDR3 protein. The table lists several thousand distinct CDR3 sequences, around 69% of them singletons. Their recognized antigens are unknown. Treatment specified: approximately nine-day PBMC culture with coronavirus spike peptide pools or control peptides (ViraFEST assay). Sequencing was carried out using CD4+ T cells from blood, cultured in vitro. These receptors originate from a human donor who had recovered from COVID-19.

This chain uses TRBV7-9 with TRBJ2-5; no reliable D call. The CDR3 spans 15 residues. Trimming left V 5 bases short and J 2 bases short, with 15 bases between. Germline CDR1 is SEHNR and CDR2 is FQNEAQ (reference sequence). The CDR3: CASSQAGPQQETQYF. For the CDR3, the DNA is TGTGCCAGCAGCCAAGCCGGGCCGCAACAAGAGACCCAGTACTTC.

This chain's CDR3 is CASSLLAPPGYTF. CDR3 bases: TGTGCCAGCAGCTTACTCGCCCCACCAGGCTACACCTTC. The chain recombines TRBV7-2 with TRBJ1-2; D is undetermined. The CDR3 sequence is 13 residues long. CDR1 SGHTA and CDR2 FQGNSA come from the germline V gene. V was cut by 2 bases and J by 8 bases, with 12 bases left in between.

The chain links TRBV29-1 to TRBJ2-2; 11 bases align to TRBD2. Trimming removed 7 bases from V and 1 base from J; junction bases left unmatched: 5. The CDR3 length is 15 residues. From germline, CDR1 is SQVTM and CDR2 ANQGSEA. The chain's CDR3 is CSAVTSGRNTGELFF. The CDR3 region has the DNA TGCAGCGCCGTAACTAGCGGGAGGAACACCGGGGAGCTGTTTTTT.

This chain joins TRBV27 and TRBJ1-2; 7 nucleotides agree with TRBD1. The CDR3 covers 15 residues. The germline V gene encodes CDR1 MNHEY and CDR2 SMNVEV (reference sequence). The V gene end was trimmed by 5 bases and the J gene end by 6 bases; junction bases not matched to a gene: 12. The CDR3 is CASSLGPHRGHGYTF. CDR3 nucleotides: TGTGCCAGCAGTCTAGGGCCCCACAGGGGACATGGCTACACCTTC.

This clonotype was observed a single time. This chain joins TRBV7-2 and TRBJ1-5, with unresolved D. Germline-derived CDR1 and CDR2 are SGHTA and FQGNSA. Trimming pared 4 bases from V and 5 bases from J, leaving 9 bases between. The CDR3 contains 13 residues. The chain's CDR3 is CASSSQRDQPQHF. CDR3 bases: TGTGCCAGCAGCTCCCAGAGGGATCAGCCCCAGCATTTT.

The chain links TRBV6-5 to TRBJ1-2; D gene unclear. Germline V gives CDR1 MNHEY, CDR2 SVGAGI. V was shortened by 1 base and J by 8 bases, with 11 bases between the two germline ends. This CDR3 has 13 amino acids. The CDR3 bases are TGTGCCAGCAGTTACTTAGAGGTGGGCGGCTACACCTTC. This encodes CASSYLEVGGYTF.

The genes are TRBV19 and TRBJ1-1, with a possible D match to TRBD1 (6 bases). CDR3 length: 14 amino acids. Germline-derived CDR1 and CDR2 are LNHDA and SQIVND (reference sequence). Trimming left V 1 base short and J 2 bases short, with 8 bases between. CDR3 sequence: CASSIGQENTEAFF. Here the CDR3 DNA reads TGTGCCAGTAGTATAGGACAGGAAAACACTGAAGCTTTCTTT.

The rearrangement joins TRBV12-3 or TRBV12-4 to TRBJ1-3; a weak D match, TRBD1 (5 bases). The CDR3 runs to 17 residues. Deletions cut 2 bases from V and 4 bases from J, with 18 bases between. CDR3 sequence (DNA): TGTGCCAGCAGTTTACAACGGGCGGCAGGGCGAGGAAACACCATATATTTT. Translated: CASSLQRAAGRGNTIYF.

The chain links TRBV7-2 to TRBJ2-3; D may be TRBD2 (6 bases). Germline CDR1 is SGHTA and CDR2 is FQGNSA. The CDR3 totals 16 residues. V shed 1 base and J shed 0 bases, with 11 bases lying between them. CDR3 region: CASSLVSGLSTDTQYF. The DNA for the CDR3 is TGTGCCAGCAGCTTAGTAAGCGGGCTTAGCACAGATACGCAGTATTTT.

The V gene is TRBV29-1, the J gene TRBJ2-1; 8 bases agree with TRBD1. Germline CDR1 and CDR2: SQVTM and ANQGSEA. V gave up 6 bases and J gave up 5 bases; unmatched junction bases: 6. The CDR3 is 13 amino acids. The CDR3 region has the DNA TGCAGCGTAGGGGACAGGTTAAACAATGAGCAGTTCTTC. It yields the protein CSVGDRLNNEQFF.

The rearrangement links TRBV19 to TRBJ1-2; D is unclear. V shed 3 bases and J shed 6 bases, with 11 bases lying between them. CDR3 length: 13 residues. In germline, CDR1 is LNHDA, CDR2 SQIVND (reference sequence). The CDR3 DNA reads TGTGCCAGTAGTATGAGAACAGCCGATGGCTACACCTTC. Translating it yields CASSMRTADGYTF.

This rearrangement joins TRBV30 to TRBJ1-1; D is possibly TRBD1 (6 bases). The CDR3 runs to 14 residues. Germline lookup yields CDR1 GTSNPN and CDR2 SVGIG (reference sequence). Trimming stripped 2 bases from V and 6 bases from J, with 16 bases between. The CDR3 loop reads CAWSPTRGFAEAFF. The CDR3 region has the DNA TGTGCCTGGAGTCCCACAAGGGGGTTCGCTGAAGCTTTCTTT. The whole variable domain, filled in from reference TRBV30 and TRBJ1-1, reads SQTIHQWPATLVQPVGSPLSLECTVEGTSNPNLYWYRQAAGRGLQLLFYSVGIGQISSEVPQNLSASRPQDRQFILSSKKLLLSDSGFYLCAWSPTRGFAEAFFGQGTRLTVV.

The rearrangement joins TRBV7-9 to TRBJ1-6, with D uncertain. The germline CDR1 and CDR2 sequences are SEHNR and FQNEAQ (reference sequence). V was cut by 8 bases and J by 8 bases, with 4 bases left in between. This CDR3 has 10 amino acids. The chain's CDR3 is CASGDSPLHF. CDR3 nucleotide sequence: TGTGCCAGCGGGGATTCACCCCTCCACTTT.

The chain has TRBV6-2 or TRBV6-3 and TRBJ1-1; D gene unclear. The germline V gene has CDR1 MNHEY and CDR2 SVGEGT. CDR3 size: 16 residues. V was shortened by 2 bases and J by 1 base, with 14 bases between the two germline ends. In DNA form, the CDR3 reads TGTGCCAGCAGTTACGCGGACGGCCCCGGGAACACTGAAGCTTTCTTT. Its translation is CASSYADGPGNTEAFF.

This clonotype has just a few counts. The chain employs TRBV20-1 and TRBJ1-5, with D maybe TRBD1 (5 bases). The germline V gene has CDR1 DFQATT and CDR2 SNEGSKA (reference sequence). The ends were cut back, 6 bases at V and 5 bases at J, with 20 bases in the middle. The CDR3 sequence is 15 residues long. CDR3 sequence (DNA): TGCAGTGCCCCCAAGGTAGGGGCCTCAGATCAGCCCCAGCATTTT. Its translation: CSAPKVGASDQPQHF.

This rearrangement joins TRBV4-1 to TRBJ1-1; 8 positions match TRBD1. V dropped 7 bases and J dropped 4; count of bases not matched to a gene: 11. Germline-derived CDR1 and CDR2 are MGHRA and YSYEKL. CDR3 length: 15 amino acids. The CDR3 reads CASTPIATGGTEAFF. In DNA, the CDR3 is TGCGCCAGCACCCCGATCGCCACAGGGGGCACTGAAGCTTTCTTT.

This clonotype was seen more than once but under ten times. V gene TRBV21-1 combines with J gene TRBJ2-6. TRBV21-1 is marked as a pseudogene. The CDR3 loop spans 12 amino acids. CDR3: CASLGGANVLTF. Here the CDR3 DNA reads TGTGCCAGCTTGGGAGGGGCCAACGTCCTGACTTTC.

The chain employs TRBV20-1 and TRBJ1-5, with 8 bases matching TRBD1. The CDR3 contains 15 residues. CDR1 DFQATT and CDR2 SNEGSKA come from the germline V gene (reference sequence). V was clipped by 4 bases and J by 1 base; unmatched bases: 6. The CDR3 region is CSANIQGVSNQPQHF. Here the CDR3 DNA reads TGCAGTGCTAATATACAGGGGGTAAGCAATCAGCCCCAGCATTTT.

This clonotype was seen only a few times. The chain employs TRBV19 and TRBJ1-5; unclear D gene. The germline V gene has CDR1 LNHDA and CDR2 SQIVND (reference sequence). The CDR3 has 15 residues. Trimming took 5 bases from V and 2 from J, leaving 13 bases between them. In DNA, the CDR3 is TGTGCCAGTAGTGTTGTTCTCATCGGCAATCAGCCCCAGCATTTT. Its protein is CASSVVLIGNQPQHF.

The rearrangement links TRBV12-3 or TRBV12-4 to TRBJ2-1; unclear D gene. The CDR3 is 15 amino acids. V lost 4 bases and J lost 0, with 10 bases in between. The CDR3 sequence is CASSSGVSSYNEQFF. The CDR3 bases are TGTGCCAGCAGTTCAGGAGTGAGCTCCTACAATGAGCAGTTCTTC.

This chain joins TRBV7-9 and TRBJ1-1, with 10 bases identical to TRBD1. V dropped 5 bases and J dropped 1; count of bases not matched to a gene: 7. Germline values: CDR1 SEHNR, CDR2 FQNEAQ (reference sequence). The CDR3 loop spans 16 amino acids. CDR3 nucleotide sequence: TGTGCCAGCAGCCCGAGACAGGGGGCGCAGAACACTGAAGCTTTCTTT. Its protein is CASSPRQGAQNTEAFF. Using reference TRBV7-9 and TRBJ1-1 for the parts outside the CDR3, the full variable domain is DTGVSQNPRHKITKRGQNVTFRCDPISEHNRLYWYRQTLGQGPEFLTYFQNEAQLEKSRLLSDRFSAERPKGSFSTLEIQRTEQGDSAMYLCASSPRQGAQNTEAFFGQGTRLTVV.

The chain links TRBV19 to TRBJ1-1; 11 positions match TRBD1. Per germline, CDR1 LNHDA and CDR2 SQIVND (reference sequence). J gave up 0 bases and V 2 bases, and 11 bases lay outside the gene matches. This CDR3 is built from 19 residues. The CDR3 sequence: CASSIRADRGPRVNTEAFF. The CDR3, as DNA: TGTGCCAGTAGTATAAGGGCGGACAGGGGGCCGAGAGTGAACACTGAAGCTTTCTTT. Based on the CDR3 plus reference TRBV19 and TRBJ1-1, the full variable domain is DGGITQSPKYLFRKEGQNVTLSCEQNLNHDAMYWYRQDPGQGLRLIYYSQIVNDFQKGDIAEGYSVSREKKESFPLTVTSAQKNPTAFYLCASSIRADRGPRVNTEAFFGQGTRLTVV.

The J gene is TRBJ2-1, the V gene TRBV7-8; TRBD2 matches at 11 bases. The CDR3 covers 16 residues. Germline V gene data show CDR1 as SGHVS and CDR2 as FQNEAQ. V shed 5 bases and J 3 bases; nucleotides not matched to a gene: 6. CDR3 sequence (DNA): TGTGCCAGCAGCCCCCGGCTAGCGGGGGGCTACAATGAGCAGTTCTTC. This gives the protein CASSPRLAGGYNEQFF.

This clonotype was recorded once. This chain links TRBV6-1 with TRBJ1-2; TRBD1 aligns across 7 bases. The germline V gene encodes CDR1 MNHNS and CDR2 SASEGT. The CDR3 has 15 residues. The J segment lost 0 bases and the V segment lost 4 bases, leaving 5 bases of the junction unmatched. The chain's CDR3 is CASSGSGTANYGYTF. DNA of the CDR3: TGTGCCAGCAGTGGATCCGGGACAGCTAACTATGGCTACACCTTC.

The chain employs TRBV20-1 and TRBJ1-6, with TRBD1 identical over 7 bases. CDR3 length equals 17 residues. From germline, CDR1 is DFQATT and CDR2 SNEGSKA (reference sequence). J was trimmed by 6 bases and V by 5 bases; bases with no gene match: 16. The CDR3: CSAAPGQLGYFNSPLHF. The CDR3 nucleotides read TGCAGTGCTGCCCCGGGACAGTTGGGGTATTTTAATTCACCCCTCCACTTT.

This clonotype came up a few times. This CDR3 reads CASSSLSNTGELFF. For the CDR3, the DNA is TGTGCCAGCAGCTCCCTCTCGAACACCGGGGAGCTGTTTTTT. V gene TRBV5-4 combines with J gene TRBJ2-2, with unresolved D. The CDR3 is 14 amino acids. The germline V and J ends were trimmed by 3 bases and 0 bases, with 6 bases remaining between them. From germline, CDR1 is SGHNT and CDR2 YYREEE (reference sequence).

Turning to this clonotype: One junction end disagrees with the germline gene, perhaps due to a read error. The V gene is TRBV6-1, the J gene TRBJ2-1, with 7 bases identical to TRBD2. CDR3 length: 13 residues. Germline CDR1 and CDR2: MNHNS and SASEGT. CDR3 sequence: CAGRDYSYNEQFF. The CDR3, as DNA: TGTGCCGGCAGGGACTACTCCTACAATGAGCAGTTCTTC.